This TCR beta chain derives from a study of T cells after posttransplantation cyclophosphamide. Findings and limits, study-wide: Recipient CMV seropositivity and CMV reactivation strongly tracked TRB clonality. Later blood repertoires were often dominated by clones from the donor CD8+ memory compartment. Tissue-infiltrating T cells from skin or gut overlapped little with blood T cells.

To note about this clone: The antigen remains unidentified.

The germline V gene encodes CDR1 MDHEN and CDR2 SYDVKM. V lost 6 bases and J 6 bases, leaving 9 bases between the germline ends. The CDR3 extends over 12 amino acids. Measured with immunoSEQ multiplex PCR; TCRdb has only the in-frame clones, and not every one. There are roughly 5,000 clones in the sample; 90% to 95% occur only once, and about 1.5% lies in the top ten. The sequence was collected from a woman aged 55-70 years in good health, CMV-negative, and a related stem cell transplant donor. The sequenced sample was CD4+ T cells sorted from bone marrow. This chain uses TRBV28 with TRBJ1-5; D is uncertain. This CDR3 is CASRGLVQPQHF. The CDR3 coding sequence is TGTGCCAGCAGGGGTCTAGTTCAGCCCCAGCATTTT.